These T cell receptor beta chains were read from a single sample in a study of post-analysis software for immune sequencing data. TCRdb itself ran the PCR reads through MiXCR, one entry per CDR3 protein. The sample contains hundreds of thousands of distinct CDR3 sequences, 25% to 30% of which appear only once. The sample was blood. Receptors were obtained from a girl under 18 with multiple sclerosis. Each CDR3 is given with its conserved first and last residue. Fields, in order: CDR3 protein, CDR3 DNA, J gene, V gene, clone size, D gene. D genes are given only for firm matches. Not every row has a clone size; where given, it reads once, few, many or a size class.

CDR3: CASSLLRGYQETQYF
DNA: TGTGCCAGCAGCTTACTGCGCGGCTACCAAGAGACCCAGTACTTC
J: TRBJ2-5
V: TRBV7-9
size: NA
D: NA

CDR3: CSARLVDRNSPLHF
DNA: TGCAGTGCTAGGCTAGTAGACAGAAATTCACCCCTCCACTTT
J: TRBJ1-6
V: TRBV20-1
size: NA
D: NA

CDR3: CSAAPQTGSYEQYF
DNA: TGCAGCGCCGCCCCACAGACAGGTTCCTACGAGCAGTACTTC
J: TRBJ2-7
V: TRBV29-1
size: NA
D: NA

CDR3: CSARGLRTGIYGYTF
DNA: TGCAGTGCTAGAGGACTGCGGACAGGAATCTATGGCTACACCTTC
J: TRBJ1-2
V: TRBV20-1
size: few
D: TRBD1

CDR3: CASSQSGQTGRGGYTF
DNA: TGTGCCAGCAGCCAATCCGGGCAGACAGGCAGGGGAGGCTACACCTTC
J: TRBJ1-2
V: TRBV16
size: NA
D: NA

CDR3: CASSLEQPQHF
DNA: TGCGCCAGCAGCTTGGAACAGCCCCAGCATTTT
J: TRBJ1-5
V: TRBV5-1
size: NA
D: NA

CDR3: CSARDQQGILLFF
DNA: TGCAGTGCTAGAGATCAGCAGGGGATCTTACTGTTTTTT
J: TRBJ1-4
V: TRBV20-1
size: few
D: NA

CDR3: CASSQTTGNTEAFF
DNA: TGCGCCAGCAGCCAGACGACGGGGAACACTGAAGCTTTCTTT
J: TRBJ1-1
V: TRBV4-3
size: NA
D: NA

CDR3: CSVVVGGGYTF
DNA: TGCAGCGTTGTAGTGGGAGGAGGCTACACCTTC
J: TRBJ1-2
V: TRBV29-1
size: once
D: NA

CDR3: CASSLGPYSGANVLTF
DNA: TGCGCCAGCAGCTTGGGGCCGTACTCTGGGGCCAACGTCCTGACTTTC
J: TRBJ2-6
V: TRBV5-1
size: NA
D: NA

CDR3: CASTARGRLMSEETQDF
DNA: TGTGCCAGCACCGCCCGAGGTAGACTTATGTCGGAGGAGACCCAGGACTTC
J: TRBJ2-5
V: TRBV6-1
size: NA
D: NA

CDR3: CASSLVVAYNEQFF
DNA: TGTGCCAGCAGCTTAGTCGTCGCCTACAATGAGCAGTTCTTC
J: TRBJ2-1
V: TRBV7-9
size: NA
D: NA

CDR3: CTSSETQGRSETQYF
DNA: TGTACCAGCAGTGAAACGCAGGGACGATCAGAGACCCAGTACTTC
J: TRBJ2-5
V: TRBV6-1
size: once
D: NA

CDR3: CSAGEAGPNEKLFF
DNA: TGCAGTGCTGGGGAGGCAGGGCCTAATGAAAAACTGTTTTTT
J: TRBJ1-4
V: TRBV20-1
size: NA
D: NA

CDR3: CASSVVGTNSPLHF
DNA: TGTGCCAGCAGCGTAGTCGGAACGAATTCACCCCTCCACTTT
J: TRBJ1-6
V: TRBV9
size: few
D: NA

CDR3: CASSLEGDRTYGYTF
DNA: TGCGCCAGCAGCTTGGAGGGGGACAGAACCTATGGCTACACCTTC
J: TRBJ1-2
V: TRBV5-1
size: once
D: TRBD1

CDR3: CSVADRMSSYNEQFF
DNA: TGCAGCGTTGCCGACCGCATGAGCTCCTACAATGAGCAGTTCTTC
J: TRBJ2-1
V: TRBV29-1
size: many
D: NA

CDR3: CASSDTSGLYNEQYF
DNA: TGCGCCAGCAGCGATACTAGCGGGCTATACAATGAGCAGTACTTC
J: TRBJ2-7
V: TRBV5-1
size: NA
D: TRBD2

CDR3: CASSQDTGTEAFF
DNA: TGTGCCAGCAGCCAGGACACCGGTACTGAAGCTTTCTTT
J: TRBJ1-1
V: TRBV3-1
size: few
D: NA

CDR3: CSVVGQSNGYTF
DNA: TGCAGCGTTGTAGGACAGAGTAATGGCTACACCTTC
J: TRBJ1-2
V: TRBV29-1
size: few
D: NA

CDR3: CASSFGVRGEQYF
DNA: TGTGCCAGCAGTTTCGGGGTCCGGGGTGAGCAGTACTTC
J: TRBJ2-7
V: TRBV27
size: NA
D: NA

CDR3: CASSLVSMASGQETQYF
DNA: TGTGCCAGCAGCTTAGTTAGTATGGCTAGCGGCCAAGAGACCCAGTACTTC
J: TRBJ2-5
V: TRBV7-8
size: NA
D: TRBD2

CDR3: CASSQDPQGAFLGNTIYF
DNA: TGTGCCAGCAGCCAAGATCCCCAGGGGGCATTTCTGGGGAACACCATATATTTT
J: TRBJ1-3
V: TRBV4-2
size: NA
D: TRBD1

CDR3: CATSNPGQGTDTQYF
DNA: TGTGCCACCTCTAACCCGGGACAGGGTACAGATACGCAGTATTTT
J: TRBJ2-3
V: TRBV10-3
size: many
D: TRBD1

CDR3: CASSLTDSYNEQFF
DNA: TGTGCCAGCAGTCTTACAGACAGTTACAATGAGCAGTTCTTC
J: TRBJ2-1
V: TRBV2
size: NA
D: NA

CDR3: CSVVLLAGGADTQYF
DNA: TGCAGCGTTGTCTTACTGGCGGGAGGTGCAGATACGCAGTATTTT
J: TRBJ2-3
V: TRBV29-1
size: many
D: TRBD2